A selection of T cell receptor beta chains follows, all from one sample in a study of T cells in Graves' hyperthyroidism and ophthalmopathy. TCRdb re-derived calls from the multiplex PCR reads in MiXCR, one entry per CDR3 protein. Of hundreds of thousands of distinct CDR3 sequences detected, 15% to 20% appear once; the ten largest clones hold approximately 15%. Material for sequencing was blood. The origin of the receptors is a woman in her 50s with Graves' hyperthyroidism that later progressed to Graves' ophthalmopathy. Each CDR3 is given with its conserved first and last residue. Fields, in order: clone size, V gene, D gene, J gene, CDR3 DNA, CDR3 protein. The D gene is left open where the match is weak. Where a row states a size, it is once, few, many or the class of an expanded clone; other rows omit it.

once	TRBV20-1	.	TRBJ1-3	TGCAGTGCTTCGACGAGGAGCTCTGGAAACACCATATATTTT	CSASTRSSGNTIYF
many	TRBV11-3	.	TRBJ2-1	TGTGCCAGCAGCCTCTACGGTTACAATGAGCAGTTCTTC	CASSLYGYNEQFF
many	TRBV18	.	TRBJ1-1	TGTGCCAGCTCACCACAGAAAGCCTGGGCTGAAGCTTTCTTT	CASSPQKAWAEAFF
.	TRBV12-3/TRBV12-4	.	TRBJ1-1	TGTGCCAGCAGTTTCGTCAGACAATTCCCTGAAGCTTTCTTT	CASSFVRQFPEAFF
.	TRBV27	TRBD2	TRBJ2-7	TGTGCCAGTCGGACTAGCGGGGGGGCCTATATCCACGAGCAGTACTTC	CASRTSGGAYIHEQYF
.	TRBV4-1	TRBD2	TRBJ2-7	TGCGCCAGCAGCCAAGGGTCTCTAGCGGGGGGCTACGAGCAGTACTTC	CASSQGSLAGGYEQYF
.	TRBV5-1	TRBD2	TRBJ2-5	TGCGCCAGCAGACGACTAGCTGGAGAGACCCAGTACTTC	CASRRLAGETQYF
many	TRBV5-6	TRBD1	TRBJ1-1	TGTGCCAGCAGCTTAGGGGGCCTGCGGACCACTGAAGCTTTCTTT	CASSLGGLRTTEAFF
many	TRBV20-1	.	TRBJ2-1	TGCAGTGCTGGACACCCGACAGGATCCTACAATGAGCAGTTCTTC	CSAGHPTGSYNEQFF
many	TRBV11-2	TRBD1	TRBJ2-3	TGTGCCAGCAGCTTAGGGCCTGACAGGGAAGATACGCAGTATTTT	CASSLGPDREDTQYF
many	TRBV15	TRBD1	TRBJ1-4	TGTGCCACCAGCAGACCCCCCCCCAGGACAGGGTTTGAAAAACTGTTTTTT	CATSRPPPRTGFEKLFF
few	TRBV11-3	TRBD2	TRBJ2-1	TGTGCCAGCAGCTTCCGGCGGGGGAGCTCCTACAATGAGCAGTTCTTC	CASSFRRGSSYNEQFF
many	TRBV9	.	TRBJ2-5	TGTGCCAGCAGCGTAGCTCAGCAAGAGACCCAGTACTTC	CASSVAQQETQYF
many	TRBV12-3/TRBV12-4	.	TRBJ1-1	TGTGCCACCTCCGACAACCGGAACACTGAAGCTTTCTTT	CATSDNRNTEAFF
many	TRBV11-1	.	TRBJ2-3	TGTGCCAGCAGCCTAAACAGGGGAGGGATCACAGATACGCAGTATTTT	CASSLNRGGITDTQYF
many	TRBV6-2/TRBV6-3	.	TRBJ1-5	TGTGCCAGCAGTTACGACCTATGGCCCCAGCATTTT	CASSYDLWPQHF
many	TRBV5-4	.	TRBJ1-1	TGTGCCAGCAGCCCGCCGAGGGGGTTCAACACTGAAGCTTTCTTT	CASSPPRGFNTEAFF
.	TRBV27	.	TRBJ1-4	TGTGCCAGCAGTTTAGAGGGGGATTCGGCAACTAATGAAAAACTGTTTTTT	CASSLEGDSATNEKLFF
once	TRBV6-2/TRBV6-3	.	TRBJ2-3	TGTGCCAGCAGTCCCCCCACGGGCACAGATACGCAGTATTTT	CASSPPTGTDTQYF
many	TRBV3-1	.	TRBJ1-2	TGTGCCAGCAGCCAAGGGGGTTCCGGCTACACCTTC	CASSQGGSGYTF
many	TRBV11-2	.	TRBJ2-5	TGTGCCAGCAGCCTAATTGGGGGCCAAGAGACCCAGTACTTC	CASSLIGGQETQYF
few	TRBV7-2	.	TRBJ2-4	TGTGCCAGCAGCTTAGTTGGCAGGAGAGCCAAAAACATTCAGTACTTC	CASSLVGRRAKNIQYF